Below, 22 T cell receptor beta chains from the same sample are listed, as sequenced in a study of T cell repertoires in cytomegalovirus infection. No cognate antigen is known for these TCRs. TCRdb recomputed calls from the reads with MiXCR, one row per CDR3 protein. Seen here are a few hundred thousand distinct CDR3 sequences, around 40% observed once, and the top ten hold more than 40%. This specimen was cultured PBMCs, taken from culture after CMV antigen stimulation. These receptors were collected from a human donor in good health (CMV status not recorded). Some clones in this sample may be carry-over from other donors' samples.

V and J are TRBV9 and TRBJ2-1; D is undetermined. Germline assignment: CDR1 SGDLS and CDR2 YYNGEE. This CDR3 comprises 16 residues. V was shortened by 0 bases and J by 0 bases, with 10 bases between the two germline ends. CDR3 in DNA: TGTGCCAGCAGCGTAGCCAGTATAGGCTCCTACAATGAGCAGTTCTTC. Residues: CASSVASIGSYNEQFF.

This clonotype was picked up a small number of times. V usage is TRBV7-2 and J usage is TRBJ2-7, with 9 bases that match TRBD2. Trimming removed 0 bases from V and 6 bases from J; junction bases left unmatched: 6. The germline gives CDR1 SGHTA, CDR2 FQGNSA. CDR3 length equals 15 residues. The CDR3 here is CASSLAGTSSREQYF. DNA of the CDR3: TGTGCCAGCAGCTTAGCGGGGACTAGCTCCCGCGAGCAGTACTTC.

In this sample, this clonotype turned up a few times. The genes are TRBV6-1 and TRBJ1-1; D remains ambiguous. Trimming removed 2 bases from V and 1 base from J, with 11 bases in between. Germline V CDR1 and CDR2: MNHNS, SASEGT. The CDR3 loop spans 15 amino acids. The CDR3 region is CASSEFRTKNTEAFF. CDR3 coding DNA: TGTGCCAGCAGTGAATTTCGAACGAAGAACACTGAAGCTTTCTTT.

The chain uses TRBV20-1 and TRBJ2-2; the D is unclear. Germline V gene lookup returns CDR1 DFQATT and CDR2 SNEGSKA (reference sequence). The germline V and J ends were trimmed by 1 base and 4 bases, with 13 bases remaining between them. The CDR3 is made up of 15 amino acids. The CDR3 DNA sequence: TGCAGTGCTAGAGCACGGTCTATACTCACCGGGGAGCTGTTTTTT. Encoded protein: CSARARSILTGELFF.

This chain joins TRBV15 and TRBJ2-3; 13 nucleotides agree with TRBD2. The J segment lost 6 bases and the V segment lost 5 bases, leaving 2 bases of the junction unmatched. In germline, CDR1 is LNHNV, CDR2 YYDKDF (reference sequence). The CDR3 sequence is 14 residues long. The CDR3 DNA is TGTGCCACCAGCGGACTAGCGGGAGTTGATACGCAGTATTTT. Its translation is CATSGLAGVDTQYF.

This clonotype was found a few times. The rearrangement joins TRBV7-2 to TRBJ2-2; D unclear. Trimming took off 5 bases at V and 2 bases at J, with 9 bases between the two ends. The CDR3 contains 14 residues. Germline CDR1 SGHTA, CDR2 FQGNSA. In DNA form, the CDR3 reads TGTGCCAGCAGCCCCCCGCCAAACACCGGGGAGCTGTTTTTT. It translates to CASSPPPNTGELFF.

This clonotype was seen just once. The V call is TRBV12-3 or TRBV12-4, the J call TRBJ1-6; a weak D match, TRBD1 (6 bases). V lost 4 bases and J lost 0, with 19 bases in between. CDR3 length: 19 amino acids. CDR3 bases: TGTGCCAGCAGTTCTAAGAGGAGGGGGATGAGCTCCTATAATTCACCCCTCCACTTT. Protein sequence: CASSSKRRGMSSYNSPLHF.

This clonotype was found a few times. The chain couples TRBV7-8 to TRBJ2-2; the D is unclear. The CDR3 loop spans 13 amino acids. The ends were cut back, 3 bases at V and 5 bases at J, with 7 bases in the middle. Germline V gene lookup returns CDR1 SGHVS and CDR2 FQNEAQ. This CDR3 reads CASSFVGTGELFF. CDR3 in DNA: TGTGCCAGCAGCTTCGTGGGTACCGGGGAGCTGTTTTTT.

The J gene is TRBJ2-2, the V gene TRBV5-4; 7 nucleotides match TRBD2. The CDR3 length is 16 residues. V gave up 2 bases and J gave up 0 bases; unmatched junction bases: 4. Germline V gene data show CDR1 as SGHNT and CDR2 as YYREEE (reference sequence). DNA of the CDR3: TGTGCCAGCAGCTTTGGTCGGGGGGCGAACACCGGGGAGCTGTTTTTT. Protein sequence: CASSFGRGANTGELFF.

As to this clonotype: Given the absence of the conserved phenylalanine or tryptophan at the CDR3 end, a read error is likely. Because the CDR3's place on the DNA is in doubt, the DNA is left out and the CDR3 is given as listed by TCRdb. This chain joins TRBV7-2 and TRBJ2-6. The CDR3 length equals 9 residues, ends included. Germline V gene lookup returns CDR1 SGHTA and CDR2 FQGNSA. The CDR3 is CASSSTWCV.

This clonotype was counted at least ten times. The CDR3 DNA reads TGTGCCAGCAGCCCTAAGCGAGTGGACACAGATACGCAGTATTTT. Protein sequence: CASSPKRVDTDTQYF. This chain uses TRBV7-2 with TRBJ2-3; no definite D call. The V and J ends lost 5 bases and 2 bases respectively, with 14 bases between them. CDR3 size: 15 residues. CDR1 and CDR2 (germline): SGHTA, FQGNSA.

The CDR3 is CSAKSSESANEKLFF. The CDR3 nucleotides are TGCAGTGCCAAGAGCTCGGAGTCGGCTAATGAAAAACTGTTTTTT. The chain carries TRBV20-1 and TRBJ1-4, with unresolved D. Germline-derived CDR1 and CDR2 are DFQATT and SNEGSKA (reference sequence). This CDR3 region has 15 residues. The V and J ends lost 6 bases and 3 bases respectively, with 17 bases between them.

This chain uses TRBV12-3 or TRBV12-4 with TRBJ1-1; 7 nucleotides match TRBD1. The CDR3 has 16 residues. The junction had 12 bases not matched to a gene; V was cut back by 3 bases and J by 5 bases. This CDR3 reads CASSFVSGRGGTEAFF. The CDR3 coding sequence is TGTGCCAGCAGTTTTGTTTCGGGCAGGGGGGGGACTGAAGCTTTCTTT.

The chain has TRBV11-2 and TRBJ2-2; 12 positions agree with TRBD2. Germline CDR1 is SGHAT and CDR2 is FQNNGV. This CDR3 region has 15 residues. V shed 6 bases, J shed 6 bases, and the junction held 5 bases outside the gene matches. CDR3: CASRRPSGRAGELFF. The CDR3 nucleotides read TGTGCCAGCAGACGCCCTAGCGGGAGGGCCGGGGAGCTGTTTTTT.

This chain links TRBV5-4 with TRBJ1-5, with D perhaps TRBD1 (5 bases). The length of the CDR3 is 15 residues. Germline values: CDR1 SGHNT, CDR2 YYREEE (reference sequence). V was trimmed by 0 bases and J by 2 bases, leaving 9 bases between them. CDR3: CASSLAGDGNQPQHF. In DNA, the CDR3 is TGTGCCAGCAGCTTGGCCGGGGACGGCAATCAGCCCCAGCATTTT.

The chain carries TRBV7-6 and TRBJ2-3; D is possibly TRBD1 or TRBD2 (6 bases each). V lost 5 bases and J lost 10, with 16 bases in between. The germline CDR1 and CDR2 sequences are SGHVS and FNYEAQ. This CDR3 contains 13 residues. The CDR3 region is CASSPVEGESQYF. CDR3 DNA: TGTGCCAGCAGCCCCGTGGAGGGGGAGTCGCAGTATTTT.

The CDR3 bases are TGTGCCAGTAGTAAAGGACAGGGGACCTATGGCTACACCTTC. It is translated as CASSKGQGTYGYTF. V usage is TRBV19 and J usage is TRBJ1-2; 9 nucleotides agree with TRBD1. This CDR3 has 14 amino acids. The V gene's germline CDR1 is LNHDA and CDR2 SQIVND (reference sequence). Trimming removed 4 bases from V and 4 bases from J; junction bases left unmatched: 4.

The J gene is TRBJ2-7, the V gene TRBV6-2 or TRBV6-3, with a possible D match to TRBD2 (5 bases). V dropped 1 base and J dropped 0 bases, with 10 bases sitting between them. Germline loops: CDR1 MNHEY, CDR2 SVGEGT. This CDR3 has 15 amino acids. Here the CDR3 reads CASSYFGAGSYEQYF. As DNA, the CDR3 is TGTGCCAGCAGTTACTTCGGCGCGGGCTCCTACGAGCAGTACTTC.

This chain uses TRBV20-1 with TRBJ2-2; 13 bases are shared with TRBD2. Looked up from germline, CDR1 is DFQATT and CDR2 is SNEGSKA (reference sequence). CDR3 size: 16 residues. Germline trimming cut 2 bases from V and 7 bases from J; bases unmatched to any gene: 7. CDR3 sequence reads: CSARPWTSGSGGELFF. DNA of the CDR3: TGCAGTGCTAGACCCTGGACTAGCGGGAGTGGCGGGGAGCTGTTTTTT.

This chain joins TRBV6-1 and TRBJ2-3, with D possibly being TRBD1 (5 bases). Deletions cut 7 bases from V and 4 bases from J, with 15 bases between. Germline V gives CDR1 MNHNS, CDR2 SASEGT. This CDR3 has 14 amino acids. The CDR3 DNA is TGTGCCAGCAACCAAGGGGCAGGGCCAGATACGCAGTATTTT. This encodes CASNQGAGPDTQYF.

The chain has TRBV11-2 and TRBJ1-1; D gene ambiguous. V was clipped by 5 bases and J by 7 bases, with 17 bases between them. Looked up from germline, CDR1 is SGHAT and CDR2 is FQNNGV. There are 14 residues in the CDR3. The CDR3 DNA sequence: TGTGCCAGCAGCCAGACCGCGTCCGTCCGTGAAGCTTTCTTT. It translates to CASSQTASVREAFF.

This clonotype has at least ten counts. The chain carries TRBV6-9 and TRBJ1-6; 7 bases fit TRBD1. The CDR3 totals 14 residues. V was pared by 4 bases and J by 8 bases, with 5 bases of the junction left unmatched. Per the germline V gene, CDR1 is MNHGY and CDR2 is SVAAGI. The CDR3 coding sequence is TGTGCCAGCAGTTTTCGACAGGGTGATTCACCCCTCCACTTT. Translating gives CASSFRQGDSPLHF.